This TCR beta chain appears in the sequencing data of a study of CD8+ T cells in alopecia areata. Study findings and constraints: With just one nonresponder, it is still uncertain whether baseline CD8+ expansion relates to response.

Germline assignment: CDR1 SQVTM and CDR2 ANQGSEA. The CDR3 contains 13 residues. The V end lost 6 bases, the J end lost 0 bases, and 11 bases lay between the germline ends. This clone has a handful of counts. Its cognate antigen is unknown. After isolation, RNA underwent reverse transcription to generate cDNA as the sequencing template. Measured with immunoSEQ multiplex PCR; TCRdb has only the in-frame clones, and not every one. This sample carries about 210,000 clones, 66% of them seen once, and the ten largest clones take 1.2%. Treatment noted: oral pan-JAK inhibitor, 5-10 mg twice daily. The material was CD4+ T cells sorted from blood, obtained at approximately week 45, from a patient treated with tofacitinib. The TCR originated in a human donor with alopecia areata. The gene calls are TRBV29-1 and TRBJ1-1, with D possibly being TRBD1 (5 bases). CDR3 bases: TGCAGCGTCCACGGGACTCTGAACACTGAAGCTTTCTTT. This translates into CSVHGTLNTEAFF.